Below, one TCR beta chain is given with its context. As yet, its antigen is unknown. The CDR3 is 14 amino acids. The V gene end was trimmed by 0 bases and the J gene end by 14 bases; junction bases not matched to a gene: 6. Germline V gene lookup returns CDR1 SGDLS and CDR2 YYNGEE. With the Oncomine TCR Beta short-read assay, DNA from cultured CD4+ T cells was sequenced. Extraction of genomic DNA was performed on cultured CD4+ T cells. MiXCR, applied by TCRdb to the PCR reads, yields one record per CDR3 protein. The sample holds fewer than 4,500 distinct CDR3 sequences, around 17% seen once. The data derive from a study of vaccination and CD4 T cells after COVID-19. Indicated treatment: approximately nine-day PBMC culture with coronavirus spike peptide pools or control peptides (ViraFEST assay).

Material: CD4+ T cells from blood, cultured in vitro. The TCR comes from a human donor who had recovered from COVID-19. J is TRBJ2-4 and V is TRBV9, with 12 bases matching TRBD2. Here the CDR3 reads CASSVEPSGGAEYF. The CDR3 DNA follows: TGTGCCAGCAGCGTAGAGCCTAGCGGGGGGGCCGAGTACTTC.